These 11 T cell receptor beta chains originate from one sample sequenced in a study of T cell repertoires in aging, cancer and after chemotherapy. Rearranged V-D-J TRB sequences were amplified with a mixed TRB-A/B primer pool. From the multiplex PCR reads, TCRdb called clonotypes with MiXCR, one entry per CDR3 protein. The table records 4,500 or so distinct CDR3 sequences, 25% to 30% of them present only once. Peripheral blood genomic DNA, not sorted cells or RNA, was the template. The sequenced sample was blood. These receptors all stem from a human donor in good health.

This clonotype is medium-sized in the sample. This rearrangement joins TRBV5-4 to TRBJ2-2; TRBD1 aligns across 8 bases. Germline V gives CDR1 SGHNT, CDR2 YYREEE (reference sequence). Germline trimming cut 4 bases from V and 4 bases from J; bases unmatched to any gene: 15. The CDR3 is 18 amino acids. CDR3 amino acids: CASSPPPMTGAGTGELFF. The CDR3 DNA sequence: TGTGCCAGCAGCCCACCCCCGATGACAGGGGCGGGCACCGGGGAGCTGTTTTTT.

On this clonotype itself: The junction shows a germline mismatch at one end, possibly a read error. The rearrangement joins TRBV6-1 to TRBJ1-5; 8 positions agree with TRBD1. This CDR3 spans 15 amino acids. Germline V gives CDR1 MNHNS, CDR2 SASEGT. CDR3 nucleotides: TGTGCCATCAGTGGATTGACAGGGGTAGGACAGCCCCAGCATTTT. Protein sequence: CAISGLTGVGQPQHF.

The gene calls are TRBV6-5 and TRBJ2-5, with a weak D call TRBD2 (5 bases). V was pared by 6 bases and J by 2 bases, with 16 bases between. The germline gives CDR1 MNHEY, CDR2 SVGAGI. CDR3 length equals 15 residues. This chain's CDR3 is CASRHQGRGQETQYF. The CDR3 DNA reads TGTGCCAGCAGACATCAAGGGAGAGGGCAAGAGACCCAGTACTTC.

The CDR3 reads CSASVAGLTDTQYF. Here the CDR3 DNA reads TGCAGTGCTAGTGTGGCAGGCCTCACAGATACGCAGTATTTT. The chain recombines TRBV20-1 with TRBJ2-3; D is undetermined. The CDR3 sequence is 14 residues long. The germline V gene encodes CDR1 DFQATT and CDR2 SNEGSKA (reference sequence). V dropped 3 bases and J dropped 2 bases, with 12 bases sitting between them.

This clonotype was detected only a few times. V usage is TRBV15 and J usage is TRBJ1-1; 7 bases line up with TRBD1. V dropped 3 bases and J dropped 1; count of bases not matched to a gene: 2. CDR1 and CDR2 from the germline V gene are LNHNV and YYDKDF (reference sequence). This CDR3 has 14 amino acids. The CDR3 sequence: CATSRRQGNTEAFF. The DNA for the CDR3 is TGTGCCACCAGCAGGAGACAGGGGAACACTGAAGCTTTCTTT.

By sample fraction, this clonotype is medium-sized. The chain links TRBV5-4 to TRBJ2-3; TRBD2 matches 11 bases. The CDR3 runs to 15 residues. Germline values: CDR1 SGHNT, CDR2 YYREEE (reference sequence). The V segment lost 0 bases and the J segment 5 bases; nucleotides outside the gene matches: 2. DNA for the CDR3: TGTGCCAGCAGCTTGGACCTAGCGGGAGGAGATACGCAGTATTTT. This gives the protein CASSLDLAGGDTQYF.

The chain employs TRBV9 and TRBJ2-5; D is ambiguous. Germline V gene lookup returns CDR1 SGDLS and CDR2 YYNGEE. The CDR3 length is 15 residues. Trimming took 4 bases from V and 2 from J, leaving 15 bases between them. The CDR3 region has the DNA TGTGCCAGCAGCCAAGTGGCCCCCCCACAAGAGACCCAGTACTTC. As protein: CASSQVAPPQETQYF. Using reference TRBV9 and TRBJ2-5 for the parts outside the CDR3, the full variable domain is DSGVTQTPKHLITATGQRVTLRCSPRSGDLSVYWYQQSLDQGLQFLIQYYNGEERAKGNILERFSAQQFPDLHSELNLSSLELGDSALYFCASSQVAPPQETQYFGPGTRLLVL.

The CDR3 is CASSYPGQGPPYEQYF. CDR3 nucleotide sequence: TGTGCCAGCAGTTACCCCGGACAGGGGCCCCCCTACGAGCAGTACTTC. This chain uses TRBV6-2 or TRBV6-3 with TRBJ2-7, with 9 bases aligning to TRBD1. V gave up 2 bases and J gave up 2 bases; unmatched junction bases: 7. Germline lookup yields CDR1 MNHEY and CDR2 SVGEGT. This CDR3 has 16 amino acids.

This clonotype is deemed medium-sized (0.01 to 0.1%). J is TRBJ1-5 and V is TRBV19, with a tentative D call TRBD1 (5 bases). Trimming cost V 4 bases and J 2 bases, with 12 bases left between them. Germline CDR1 LNHDA, CDR2 SQIVND (reference sequence). This CDR3 spans 15 amino acids. For the CDR3, the DNA is TGTGCCAGTAGTACGGGGGGTCCTGGCAATCAGCCCCAGCATTTT. It is translated as CASSTGGPGNQPQHF.

This chain links TRBV7-9 with TRBJ1-4; 9 bases are a match to TRBD1. V dropped 2 bases and J dropped 5; count of bases not matched to a gene: 3. The length of the CDR3 is 15 residues. The germline CDR1 and CDR2 sequences are SEHNR and FQNEAQ (reference sequence). The CDR3 spells CASSLSGTGNEKLFF. The CDR3 DNA sequence: TGTGCCAGCAGCTTATCCGGGACAGGGAATGAAAAACTGTTTTTT. Complete variable domain (other parts from reference TRBV7-9 and TRBJ1-4): DTGVSQNPRHKITKRGQNVTFRCDPISEHNRLYWYRQTLGQGPEFLTYFQNEAQLEKSRLLSDRFSAERPKGSFSTLEIQRTEQGDSAMYLCASSLSGTGNEKLFFGSGTQLSVL.

This clonotype was counted between two and nine times. The chain uses TRBV10-3 and TRBJ1-1, with 10 bases fitting TRBD1. Germline CDR1 and CDR2: ENHRY and SYGVKD. After removal of 6 bases from V and 4 bases from J, the junction contained 5 bases not matched to a gene. The CDR3 covers 14 residues. The CDR3: CAISLGTGATEAFF. The CDR3 region has the DNA TGTGCCATCAGCTTGGGGACAGGGGCCACTGAAGCTTTCTTT.